Included here is one T cell receptor (beta chain) sequence, with context. Per the original data handling: Quantification of nucleated cells was approximated via reference gene primer amplification. Measured with immunoSEQ multiplex PCR; TCRdb has only the in-frame clones, and not every one. V and J calls and clone size are copied from that table; D and trimming were computed from the DNA. The repertoire holds 150,000 to 200,000 clones, more than 75% seen once, with approximately 4% in the top ten. The data stem from a study of blood T cell repertoires in COVID-19. Study-wide context: The United States, Italy and Spain were the sources of the acute and convalescent COVID-19 samples. T cells, B-cell-depleted T cells, or PBMCs provided the cDNA or gDNA that served as material.

The clonotype was recovered from a human donor in a cohort sampled during active COVID-19. The sequenced sample consisted of peripheral blood.

The CDR3 reads CASSPGGGFSTDTQYF. In DNA form, the CDR3 reads TGTGCCAGCAGCCCTGGCGGGGGGTTTAGCACAGATACGCAGTATTTT. The V call is TRBV6-2 or TRBV6-3, the J call TRBJ2-3; TRBD2 matches 8 bases. In germline, CDR1 is MNHEY, CDR2 SVGEGT. The CDR3 length is 16 residues. V lost 6 bases, J lost 0 bases, and 8 bases stayed unmatched.